The sample holds many counts of the clone carrying this TCR beta chain. The antigen is not known. This sample is part of a study of neurological immune-mediated disorders. In the study overall: In a group of 34 multiple sclerosis patients, approximately 30 had the relapsing-remitting type and 3 had the secondary progressive type. Study-wide points: The greatest degree of TCR clonal expansion was observed in HTLV-1-associated myelopathy, with the lowest in multiple sclerosis, below that of healthy controls.

From germline, CDR1 is SEHNR and CDR2 FQNEAQ (reference sequence). The CDR3 consists of 13 residues. V trimming: 3 bases; J trimming: 7 bases; junction bases outside the gene matches: 2. In TCRdb, the 5' RACE reads were re-called with MiXCR into one record per CDR3 protein. The repertoire has 55,000 to 75,000 distinct CDR3 sequences, about 2.5% of them found once; the top ten carry about 3%. Sequenced input: PBMCs. This sequence was found in a man aged 50-59 years with multiple sclerosis. V is TRBV7-9 and J is TRBJ1-2; 10 bases are shared with TRBD1. In DNA, the CDR3 is TGTGCCAGCAGCTTTCGACAGGGGGCTGGCTACACCTTC. Its protein is CASSFRQGAGYTF.